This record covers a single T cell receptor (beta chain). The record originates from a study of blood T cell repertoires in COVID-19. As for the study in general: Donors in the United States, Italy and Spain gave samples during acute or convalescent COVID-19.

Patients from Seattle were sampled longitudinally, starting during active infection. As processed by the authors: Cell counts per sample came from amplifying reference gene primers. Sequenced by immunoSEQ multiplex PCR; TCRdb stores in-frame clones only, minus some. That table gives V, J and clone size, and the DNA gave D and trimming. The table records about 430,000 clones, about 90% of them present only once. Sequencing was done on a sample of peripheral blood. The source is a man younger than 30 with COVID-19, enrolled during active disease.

Here the CDR3 reads CASKEAAISYEQYF. CDR3 DNA sequence: TGTGCCAGCAAGGAGGCAGCCATCTCCTACGAGCAGTACTTC. V usage is TRBV6-6 and J usage is TRBJ2-7, with a weak D call TRBD2 (5 bases). The CDR3 length is 14 residues. Germline-derived CDR1 and CDR2 are MNHNY and SVGAGI (reference sequence). The germline V and J ends were trimmed by 7 bases and 0 bases, with 13 bases remaining between them.